Below, 12 T cell receptor beta chains from the same sample are listed, as sequenced in a study of shared clonotypes between healthy human individuals. Libraries were prepared by immunoSEQ multiplex PCR; TCRdb keeps only in-frame clonotypes and omits some of them. Of 550,000 to 850,000 clones detected, about two thirds appear once; the ten largest clones hold around 1.7%. The sequencing sample was made of memory CD4+ T cells sorted from blood. Documented subset: CD45RA-negative fraction. These receptors originate from a woman aged 25-40 years in good health.

This clone was counted a single time. The J gene is TRBJ2-5, the V gene TRBV7-9; D unclear. CDR1 and CDR2 (germline): SEHNR, FQNEAQ (reference sequence). The CDR3 loop spans 13 amino acids. V dropped 1 base and J dropped 4 bases, with 7 bases sitting between them. This CDR3 is CASSLGGLETQYF. The CDR3 DNA reads TGTGCCAGCAGCTTAGGGGGTTTAGAGACCCAGTACTTC. The whole variable domain, filled in from reference TRBV7-9 and TRBJ2-5, reads DTGVSQNPRHKITKRGQNVTFRCDPISEHNRLYWYRQTLGQGPEFLTYFQNEAQLEKSRLLSDRFSAERPKGSFSTLEIQRTEQGDSAMYLCASSLGGLETQYFGPGTRLLVL.

A word on this clone: The same CDR3 arises from other DNA sequences in this sample as well. V is TRBV19 and J is TRBJ2-1, with 8 positions matching TRBD2. Germline CDR1 is LNHDA and CDR2 is SQIVND (reference sequence). There are 14 residues in the CDR3. V shed 3 bases, J shed 6 bases, and the junction held 4 bases outside the gene matches. The CDR3 DNA reads as TGTGCCAGTAGTATTGGGACTAGATCCAATGAGCAGTTCTTC. Encoded protein: CASSIGTRSNEQFF.

The genes are TRBV6-1 and TRBJ1-3; 7 bases are shared with TRBD1. The V segment lost 0 bases and the J segment 3 bases; nucleotides outside the gene matches: 2. CDR1 and CDR2 (germline): MNHNS, SASEGT. The CDR3 length is 15 residues. The CDR3 loop is CASSEAGGLGNTIYF. As DNA, the CDR3 is TGTGCCAGCAGTGAAGCAGGGGGCCTTGGAAACACCATATATTTT.

The count of this clone is one. The CDR3 here is CAWSVWKARRSFGYTF. In nucleotides, the CDR3 is TGTGCCTGGAGTGTGTGGAAAGCCCGACGATCATTTGGCTACACCTTC. The genes are TRBV30 and TRBJ1-2; D remains ambiguous. Germline assignment: CDR1 GTSNPN and CDR2 SVGIG (reference sequence). Trimming shortened V by 0 bases and J by 7 bases, and 21 bases separated the two germline ends. The CDR3 has 16 residues.

This chain uses TRBV16 with TRBJ2-3; either TRBD1 or TRBD2 may fit D (5 bases each). Trimming pared 4 bases from V and 3 bases from J, leaving 17 bases between. The V gene's germline CDR1 is KGHSY and CDR2 FQNENV. This CDR3 has 16 residues. CDR3 DNA sequence: TGTGCCAGCAGCCTTAGGCGCGCAGGGAGAACAGATACGCAGTATTTT. This gives the protein CASSLRRAGRTDTQYF.

The J gene is TRBJ1-4, the V gene TRBV7-8; D gene unclear. Between the trimmed V and J ends, which lost 7 bases and 2 bases, there was a span of 17 bases. There are 16 residues in the CDR3. Germline assignment: CDR1 SGHVS and CDR2 FQNEAQ. CDR3 region: CASTTKGAGTNEKLFF. The CDR3 nucleotides read TGTGCCAGCACCACCAAAGGTGCAGGCACTAATGAAAAACTGTTTTTT.

The chain carries TRBV7-9 and TRBJ2-1, with D possibly being TRBD2 (5 bases). The germline gives CDR1 SEHNR, CDR2 FQNEAQ (reference sequence). The V end lost 2 bases, the J end lost 1 base, and 12 bases lay between the germline ends. CDR3 size: 16 residues. This chain's CDR3 is CASSLMGGLSYNEQFF. As DNA, the CDR3 is TGTGCCAGCAGCTTAATGGGCGGGCTATCCTACAATGAGCAGTTCTTC.

The gene calls are TRBV18 and TRBJ2-1, with 7 positions matching TRBD2. Germline CDR1 reads KGHSH; CDR2 reads LQKENI. CDR3 size: 16 residues. V was pared by 3 bases and J by 7 bases, with 12 bases of the junction left unmatched. For the CDR3, the DNA is TGTGCCAGCTCACCGAATTGGGGAGGGCCTGGGAATGAGCAGTTCTTC. This gives the protein CASSPNWGGPGNEQFF. The full variable domain, completed using reference TRBV18 and TRBJ2-1, is NAGVMQNPRHLVRRRGQEARLRCSPMKGHSHVYWYRQLPEEGLKFMVYLQKENIIDESGMPKERFSAEFPKEGPSILRIQQVVRGDSAAYFCASSPNWGGPGNEQFFGPGTRLTVL.

The chain is built from TRBV28 and TRBJ2-3; 9 bases are shared with TRBD2. The CDR3 spans 16 residues. Germline assignment: CDR1 MDHEN and CDR2 SYDVKM. The trim removed 3 bases at V and 6 bases at J, leaving 10 bases unmatched. As DNA, the CDR3 is TGTGCCAGCAGTTTCTTTAGCGGGAGTTCGGGTGATACGCAGTATTTT. Its translation: CASSFFSGSSGDTQYF.

The V and J genes are TRBV6-6 and TRBJ2-7; D could derive from TRBD1 or TRBD2 (6 bases each). The V end was cut by 2 bases, the J end by 2 bases, with 10 bases between. CDR1 MNHNY and CDR2 SVGAGI come from the germline V gene (reference sequence). This CDR3 spans 14 amino acids. The chain's CDR3 is CASSYRGPAYEQYF. CDR3 bases: TGTGCCAGCAGTTACCGGGGGCCCGCCTACGAGCAGTACTTC.

The chain links TRBV11-2 to TRBJ2-5; 8 positions agree with TRBD2. The CDR3 is 14 residues long. The germline V gene has CDR1 SGHAT and CDR2 FQNNGV. With 4 bases clipped from V and 4 bases from J, the junction kept 5 bases outside the gene matches. As DNA, the CDR3 is TGTGCCAGCAGCTCCCAAGGACTAGCAGAGACCCAGTACTTC. It translates to CASSSQGLAETQYF.

This chain joins TRBV5-1 and TRBJ1-1; D might be TRBD1 (5 bases). CDR3 length: 13 residues. Germline V gene lookup returns CDR1 SGHRS and CDR2 YFSETQ. Trimming left V 0 bases short and J 8 bases short, with 11 bases between. The CDR3 nucleotides are TGCGCCAGCAGCTTGGGACAGCAAGGAGAAGCTTTCTTT. Protein sequence: CASSLGQQGEAFF.